This TCR beta chain was retrieved from a study of T cells expressing NK-cell markers. Study background: It was sorted CD3+CD56-NKG2C+, CD3+CD56+NKG2C- and CD3+CD56+NKG2C+ T cells that provided the TCR beta repertoires. The eight sequenced donors comprised seven who were HCMV-seropositive and one who was seronegative.

The CDR3 covers 15 residues. Germline CDR1 and CDR2: MGHDK and SYGVNS. After re-calling the 5' RACE reads, TCRdb lists one entry per CDR3 protein, DNA absent. The ten top clones account for around 20%, within a sample of about 170,000 distinct CDR3 sequences. Sequencing was carried out using blood T cells: a sorted CD56 or NKG2C T cell subset, CD4+ or CD8+ T cells, or bulk PBMC T cells (not recorded which). The genes are TRBV25-1 and TRBJ2-1; absent DNA, TCRdb's TRBD1 call cannot be checked. The receptor's source is a man between 18 and 69 years old in good health. The CDR3 here is CASSGKETVYNEQFF.